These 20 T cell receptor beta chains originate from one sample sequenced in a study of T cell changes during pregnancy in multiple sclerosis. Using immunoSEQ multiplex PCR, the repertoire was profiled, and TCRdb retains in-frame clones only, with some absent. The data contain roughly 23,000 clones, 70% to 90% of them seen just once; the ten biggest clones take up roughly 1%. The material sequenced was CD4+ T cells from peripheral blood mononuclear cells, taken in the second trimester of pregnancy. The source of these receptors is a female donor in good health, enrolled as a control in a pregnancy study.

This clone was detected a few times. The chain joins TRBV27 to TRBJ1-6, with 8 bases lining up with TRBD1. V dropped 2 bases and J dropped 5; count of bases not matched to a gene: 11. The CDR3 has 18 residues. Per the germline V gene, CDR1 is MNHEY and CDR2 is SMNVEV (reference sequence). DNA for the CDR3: TGTGCCAGCAGTTTAAGGGGCACGACAGGGGCTAATAATTCACCCCTCCACTTT. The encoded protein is CASSLRGTTGANNSPLHF.

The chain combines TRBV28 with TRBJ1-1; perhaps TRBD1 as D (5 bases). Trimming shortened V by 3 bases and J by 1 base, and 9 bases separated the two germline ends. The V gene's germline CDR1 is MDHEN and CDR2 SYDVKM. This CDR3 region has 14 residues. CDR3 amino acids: CASSLWQGNTEAFF. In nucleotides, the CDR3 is TGTGCCAGCAGTTTGTGGCAGGGGAACACTGAAGCTTTCTTT.

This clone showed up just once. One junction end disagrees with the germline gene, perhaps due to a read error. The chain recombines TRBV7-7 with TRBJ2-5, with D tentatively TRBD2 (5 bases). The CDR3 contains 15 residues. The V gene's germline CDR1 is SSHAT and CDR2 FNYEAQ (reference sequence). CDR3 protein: CASSPSRVARETQYF. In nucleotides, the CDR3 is TGTGCTAGCAGCCCCTCGCGGGTGGCTAGGGAGACCCAGTACTTC.

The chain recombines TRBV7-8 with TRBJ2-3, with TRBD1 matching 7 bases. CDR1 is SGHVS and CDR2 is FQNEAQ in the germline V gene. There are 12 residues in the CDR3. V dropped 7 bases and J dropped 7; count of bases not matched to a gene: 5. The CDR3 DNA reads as TGTGCCAGCACCGACAGGGCATATACGCAGTATTTT. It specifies CASTDRAYTQYF.

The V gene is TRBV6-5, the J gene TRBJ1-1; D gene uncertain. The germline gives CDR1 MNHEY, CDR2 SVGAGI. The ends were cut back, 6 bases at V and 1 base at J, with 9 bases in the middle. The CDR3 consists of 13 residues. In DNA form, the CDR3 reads TGTGCCAGCAGCCGTACGGGGAACACTGAAGCTTTCTTT. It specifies CASSRTGNTEAFF.

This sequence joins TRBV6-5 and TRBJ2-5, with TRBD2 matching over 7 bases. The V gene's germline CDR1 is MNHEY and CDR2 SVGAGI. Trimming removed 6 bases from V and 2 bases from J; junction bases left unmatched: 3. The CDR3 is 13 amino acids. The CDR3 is CASSPRGQETQYF. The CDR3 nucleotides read TGTGCCAGCAGCCCGCGGGGGCAAGAGACCCAGTACTTC.

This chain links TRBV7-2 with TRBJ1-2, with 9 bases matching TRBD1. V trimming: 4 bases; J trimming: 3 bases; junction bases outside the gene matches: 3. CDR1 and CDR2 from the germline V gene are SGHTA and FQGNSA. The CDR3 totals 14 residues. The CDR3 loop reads CASSSTGGYYGYTF. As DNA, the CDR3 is TGTGCCAGCAGCTCGACAGGGGGGTACTATGGCTACACCTTC.

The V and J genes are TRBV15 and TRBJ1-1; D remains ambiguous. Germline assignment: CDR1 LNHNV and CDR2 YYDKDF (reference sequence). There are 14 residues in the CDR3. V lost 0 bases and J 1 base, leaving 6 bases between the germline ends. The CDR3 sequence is CATSRDNRNTEAFF. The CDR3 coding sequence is TGTGCCACCAGCAGAGATAACAGGAACACTGAAGCTTTCTTT.

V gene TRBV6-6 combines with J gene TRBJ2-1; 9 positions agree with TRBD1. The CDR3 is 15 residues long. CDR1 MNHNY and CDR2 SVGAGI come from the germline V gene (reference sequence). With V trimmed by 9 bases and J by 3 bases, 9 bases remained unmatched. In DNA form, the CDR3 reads TGTGCCAGTGAAACCGGGACAGGGAGCTACAATGAGCAGTTCTTC. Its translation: CASETGTGSYNEQFF.

The CDR3 DNA sequence: TGTGCCAGCAGTCCAGACAGTTCGCGCTATGGCTACACCTTC. Its protein is CASSPDSSRYGYTF. V is TRBV7-6 and J is TRBJ1-2, with a weak D call TRBD1 (5 bases). With 6 bases removed from V and 4 bases from J, the gap between germline ends came to 15 bases. The CDR3 runs 14 residues. CDR1 SGHVS and CDR2 FNYEAQ come from the germline V gene. The full variable domain, in which reference TRBV7-6 and TRBJ1-2 provide the parts outside the CDR3, is GAGVSQSPRYKVTKRGQDVALRCDPISGHVSLYWYRQALGQGPEFLTYFNYEAQQDKSGLPNDRFSAERPEGSISTLTIQRTEQRDSAMYRCASSPDSSRYGYTFGSGTRLTVV.

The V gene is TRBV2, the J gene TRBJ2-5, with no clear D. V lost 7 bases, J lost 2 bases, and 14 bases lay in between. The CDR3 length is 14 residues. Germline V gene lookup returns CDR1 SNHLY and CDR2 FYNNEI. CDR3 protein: CASKISLLQETQYF. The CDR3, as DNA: TGTGCCAGCAAAATAAGTCTCCTACAAGAGACCCAGTACTTC. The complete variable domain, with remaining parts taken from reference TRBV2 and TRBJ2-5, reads EPEVTQTPSHQVTQMGQEVILRCVPISNHLYFYWYRQILGQKVEFLVSFYNNEISEKSEIFDDQFSVERPDGSNFTLKIRSTKLEDSAMYFCASKISLLQETQYFGPGTRLLVL.

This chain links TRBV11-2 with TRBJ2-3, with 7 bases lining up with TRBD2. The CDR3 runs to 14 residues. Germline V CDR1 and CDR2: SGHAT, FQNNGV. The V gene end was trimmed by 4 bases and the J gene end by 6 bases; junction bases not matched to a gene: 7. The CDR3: CASSSRLARDTQYF. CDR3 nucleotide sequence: TGTGCCAGCAGCTCCCGACTAGCTCGGGATACGCAGTATTTT.

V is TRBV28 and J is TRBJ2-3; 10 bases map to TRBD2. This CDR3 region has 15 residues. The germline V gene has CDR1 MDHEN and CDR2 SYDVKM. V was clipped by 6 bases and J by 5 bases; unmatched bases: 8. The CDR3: CASSLSGRGQDTQYF. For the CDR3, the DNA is TGTGCCAGCAGCCTCAGCGGGAGGGGTCAAGATACGCAGTATTTT.

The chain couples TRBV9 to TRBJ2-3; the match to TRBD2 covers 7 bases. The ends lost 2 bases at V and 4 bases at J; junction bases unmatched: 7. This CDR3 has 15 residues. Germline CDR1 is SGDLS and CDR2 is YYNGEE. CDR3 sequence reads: CASSVGAGRADTQYF. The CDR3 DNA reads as TGTGCCAGCAGCGTGGGAGCGGGGAGGGCAGATACGCAGTATTTT.

This CDR3 is CASSYHGTGGEQYF. As DNA, the CDR3 is TGTGCCAGCAGTTACCACGGGACAGGAGGCGAGCAGTACTTC. This chain joins TRBV6-5 and TRBJ2-7, with TRBD1 matching over 8 bases. The V gene end was trimmed by 2 bases and the J gene end by 6 bases; junction bases not matched to a gene: 6. Germline assignment: CDR1 MNHEY and CDR2 SVGAGI. The CDR3 has 14 amino acids.

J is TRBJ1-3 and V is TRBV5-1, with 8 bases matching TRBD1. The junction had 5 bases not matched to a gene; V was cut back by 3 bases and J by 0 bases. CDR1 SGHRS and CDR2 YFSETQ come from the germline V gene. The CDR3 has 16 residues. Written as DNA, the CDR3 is TGCGCCAGCAGCTCGACAGGGGCCCTCTCTGGAAACACCATATATTTT. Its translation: CASSSTGALSGNTIYF.

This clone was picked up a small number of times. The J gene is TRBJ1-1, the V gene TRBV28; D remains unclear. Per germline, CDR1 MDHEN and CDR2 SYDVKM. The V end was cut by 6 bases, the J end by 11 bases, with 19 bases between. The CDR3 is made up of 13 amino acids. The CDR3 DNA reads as TGTGCCAGCAGCCAACCCTCCCAGAGGATGGCTTTCTTT. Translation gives CASSQPSQRMAFF.

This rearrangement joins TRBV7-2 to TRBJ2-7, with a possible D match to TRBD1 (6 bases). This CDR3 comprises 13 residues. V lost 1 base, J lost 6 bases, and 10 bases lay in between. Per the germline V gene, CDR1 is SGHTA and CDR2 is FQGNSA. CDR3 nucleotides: TGTGCCAGCAGCTTAGGGCCAGGGGCCGAGCAGTACTTC. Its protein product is CASSLGPGAEQYF.

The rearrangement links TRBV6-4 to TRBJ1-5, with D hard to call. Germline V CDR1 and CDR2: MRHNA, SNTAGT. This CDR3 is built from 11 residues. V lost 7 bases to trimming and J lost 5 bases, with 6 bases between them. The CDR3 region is CASINDQPQHF. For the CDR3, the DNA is TGTGCCAGCATCAATGATCAGCCCCAGCATTTT.

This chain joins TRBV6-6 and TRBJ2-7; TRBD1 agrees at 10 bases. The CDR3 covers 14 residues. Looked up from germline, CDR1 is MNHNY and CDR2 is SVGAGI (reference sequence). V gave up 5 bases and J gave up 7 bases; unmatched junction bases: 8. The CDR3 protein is CASSVTGGAWEQYF. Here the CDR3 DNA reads TGTGCCAGCAGTGTGACAGGGGGCGCGTGGGAGCAGTACTTC.